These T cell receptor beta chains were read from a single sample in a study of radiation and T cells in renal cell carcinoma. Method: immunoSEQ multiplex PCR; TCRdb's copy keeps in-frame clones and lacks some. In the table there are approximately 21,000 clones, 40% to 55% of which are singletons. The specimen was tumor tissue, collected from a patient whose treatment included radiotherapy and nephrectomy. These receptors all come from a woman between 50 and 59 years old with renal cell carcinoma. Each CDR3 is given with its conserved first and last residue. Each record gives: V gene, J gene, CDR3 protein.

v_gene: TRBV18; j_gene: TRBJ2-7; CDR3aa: CASSGIQASRTQEQYF
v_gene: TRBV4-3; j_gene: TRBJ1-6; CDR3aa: CASSQGHRGSYNSPLHF
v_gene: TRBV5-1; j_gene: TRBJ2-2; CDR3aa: CASSLRGDSQTGELFF
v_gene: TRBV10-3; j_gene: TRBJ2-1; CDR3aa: CATKTSGGNEQFF
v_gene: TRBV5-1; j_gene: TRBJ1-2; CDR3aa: CASSLAPDRADYGYTF
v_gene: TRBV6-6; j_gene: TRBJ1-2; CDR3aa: CASSPGGEGYGYTF
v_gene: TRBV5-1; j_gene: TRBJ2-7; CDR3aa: CASSSGRIYEQYF
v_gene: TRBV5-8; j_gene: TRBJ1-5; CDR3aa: CASSLAGVDQPQHF
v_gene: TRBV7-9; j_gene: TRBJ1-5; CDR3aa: CASSSGQGYQPQHF
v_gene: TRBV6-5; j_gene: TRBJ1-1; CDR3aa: CASSYSVADPEAFF
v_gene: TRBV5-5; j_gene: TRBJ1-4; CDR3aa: CASSPQGGAEKLFF
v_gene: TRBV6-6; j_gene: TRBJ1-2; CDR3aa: CASTSDGGLYGYTF
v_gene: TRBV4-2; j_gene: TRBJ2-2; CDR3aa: CASSAGSTGELFF
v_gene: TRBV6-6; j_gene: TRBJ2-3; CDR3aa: CASSPGTGARRDTQYF
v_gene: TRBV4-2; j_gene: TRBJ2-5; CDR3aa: CASSQDVAGQETQYF
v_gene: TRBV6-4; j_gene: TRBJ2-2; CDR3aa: CASSLGQGAATGELFF
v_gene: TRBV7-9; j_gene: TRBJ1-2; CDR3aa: CASSFAGDYGYTF
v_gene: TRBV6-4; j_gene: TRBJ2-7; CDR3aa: CASSYYRGSYEQYF
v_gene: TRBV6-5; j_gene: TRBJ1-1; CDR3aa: CASSYSSRLVTEAFF
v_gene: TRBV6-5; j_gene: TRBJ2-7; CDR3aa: CASRQGAYEQYF
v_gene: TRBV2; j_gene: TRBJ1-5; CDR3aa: CASSAGASPNQPQHF
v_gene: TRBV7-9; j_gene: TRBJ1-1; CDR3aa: CASSLASGEHTEAFF
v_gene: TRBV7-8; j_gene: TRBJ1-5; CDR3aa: CASSSLIEINQPQHF
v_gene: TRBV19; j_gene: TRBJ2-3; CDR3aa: CASSIALTADTQYF
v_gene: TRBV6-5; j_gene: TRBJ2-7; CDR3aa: CASSSLSGQGAGVQYF
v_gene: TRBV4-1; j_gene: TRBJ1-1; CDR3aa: CASSQERAQLNTEAFF
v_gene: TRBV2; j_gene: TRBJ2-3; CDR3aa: CASSPRDRVSRGTDTQYF
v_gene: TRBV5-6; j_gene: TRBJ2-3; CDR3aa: CASSLATGPSDTQYF
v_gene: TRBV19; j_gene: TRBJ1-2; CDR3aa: CASSPGPRTNYGYTF
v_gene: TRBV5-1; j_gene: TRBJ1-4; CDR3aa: CASSGGPTNEKLFF
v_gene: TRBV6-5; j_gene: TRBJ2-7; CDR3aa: CASNKQGWGSYEQYF
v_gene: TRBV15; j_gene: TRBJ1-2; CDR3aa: CATSRGGDGYGYTF